This entry concerns a single T cell receptor beta chain. The entry originates in a study of blood T cell repertoires in COVID-19. Across the whole study: Specimens from acute and convalescent COVID-19 originated in the United States, Italy and Spain. The analysed material was cDNA or gDNA that came from T cells, B-cell-depleted T cells, or PBMCs.

Under the authors' procedure: How many nucleated cells were present was estimated from reference gene primer amplification. Clones were sequenced by immunoSEQ multiplex PCR, and TCRdb holds only the in-frame ones, with some missing. From that table come the V and J calls and clone size; the DNA was used to work out D and trimming. The sample carries just under 350,000 clones, around four fifths recorded once. The CDR3 is 13 residues long. Germline V lookup: CDR1 SGHTA, CDR2 FQGNSA. Trimming removed 2 bases at V and 10 bases at J, with 12 bases between. The sequenced sample consisted of peripheral blood. The rearrangement joins TRBV7-2 to TRBJ2-1; D might be TRBD2 (5 bases). The TCR comes from a man aged 25-40 years with active or convalescent COVID-19. The CDR3 loop is CASSLSRVSEQFF. Written as DNA, the CDR3 is TGTGCCAGCAGCTTATCGAGGGTGAGCGAGCAGTTCTTC.